The 5 T cell receptor beta chains below all came from one sample that was sequenced in a study of TIL therapy for anti-PD-1-resistant metastatic lung cancer. The immunoSEQ assay was v3. Libraries were prepared by immunoSEQ multiplex PCR; TCRdb keeps only in-frame clonotypes and omits some of them. Of tens of thousands of clones in the sample, approximately 83% are singletons; the top ten hold about 5%. Time point given: pre-treatment sample, taken before nivolumab and TIL therapy. The input for sequencing was blood, taken at baseline. The receptor set was obtained from a person aged 25-85 years with non-small cell lung cancer.

The chain couples TRBV7-2 to TRBJ2-7, with a tentative D call TRBD2 (7 bases). The CDR3 sequence is 14 residues long. CDR1 is SGHTA and CDR2 is FQGNSA in the germline V gene. V was shortened by 1 base and J by 7 bases, with 14 bases between the two germline ends. DNA for the CDR3: TGTGCCAGCAGCTTAGGCCAGGGGAGGGGGGAGCAGTACTTC. Translated, it gives CASSLGQGRGEQYF. Drawing the rest from reference TRBV7-2 and TRBJ2-7, the complete variable domain is GAGVSQSPSNKVTEKGKDVELRCDPISGHTALYWYRQSLGQGLEFLIYFQGNSAPDKSGLPSDRFSAERTGGSVSTLTIQRTQQEDSAVYLCASSLGQGRGEQYFGPGTRLTVT.

This clone turned up a few times. The chain employs TRBV21-1 and TRBJ2-2. TRBV21-1 constitutes a pseudogene. The CDR3 has 18 amino acids. CDR3 in DNA: TGTGCCAGCAGCGGAAAGTCGACCAACCCACTAGGACACGGGGAGCTGTTTTTT. Translation: CASSGKSTNPLGHGELFF.

The genes are TRBV19 and TRBJ1-1; TRBD1 matches at 9 bases. The junction had 8 bases not matched to a gene; V was cut back by 6 bases and J by 6 bases. This CDR3 region has 14 residues. Germline assignment: CDR1 LNHDA and CDR2 SQIVND (reference sequence). CDR3 sequence reads: CASRLQGAQAEAFF. CDR3 bases: TGTGCCAGTAGGTTACAGGGGGCGCAGGCTGAAGCTTTCTTT.

This sequence joins TRBV18 and TRBJ2-7; 12 bases are shared with TRBD2. The CDR3 length is 14 residues. Germline V gene sequence: CDR1 KGHSH, CDR2 LQKENI. V lost 6 bases and J lost 6; bases outside the gene matches: 6. The CDR3 is CASSQGLAGIEQYF. In DNA form, the CDR3 reads TGTGCCAGCTCTCAGGGACTAGCGGGTATCGAGCAGTACTTC.

The V gene is TRBV7-9, the J gene TRBJ2-7; D unresolved. CDR3 size: 11 residues. Germline values: CDR1 SEHNR, CDR2 FQNEAQ (reference sequence). Trimming stripped 4 bases from V and 4 bases from J, with 5 bases between. CDR3 amino acids: CASSSKYEQYF. CDR3 nucleotide sequence: TGTGCCAGCAGCTCGAAGTACGAGCAGTACTTC.